One and the same sample provided the 30 T cell receptor beta chains below, sequenced in a study of T cell clones after liver transplantation. Data came from immunoSEQ multiplex PCR; TCRdb stores just in-frame clones and leaves some out. The data hold 45,000 or so clones, with 86% observed a single time. Sequencing was performed on CD4+ T cells from blood, taken 24 months after liver transplant. These receptors all come from a human patient who received a liver transplant. The graft donor may have contributed some T cells.

The chain uses TRBV18 and TRBJ1-2; D is undetermined. V was shortened by 6 bases and J by 5 bases, with 10 bases between the two germline ends. The CDR3 loop spans 12 amino acids. Germline CDR1 reads KGHSH; CDR2 reads LQKENI. The DNA of the CDR3 is TGTGCCAGCTCTTGGACCGAGTATGGCTACACCTTC. As protein: CASSWTEYGYTF.

About this clone itself: A read error may account for a junction end that differs from germline. The chain couples TRBV5-1 to TRBJ2-7, with 10 bases fitting TRBD2. The germline CDR1 and CDR2 sequences are SGHRS and YFSETQ. This CDR3 region has 18 residues. CDR3 region: CATSWGTSASFRSYEQYF. The CDR3 DNA sequence: TGCGCCACCAGCTGGGGGACTAGCGCCTCCTTCAGATCCTACGAGCAGTACTTC.

The chain employs TRBV6-5 and TRBJ1-2; TRBD1 matches at 7 bases. Germline CDR1 reads MNHEY; CDR2 reads SVGAGI. The trim removed 9 bases at V and 5 bases at J, leaving 15 bases unmatched. The CDR3 length is 15 residues. CDR3 sequence reads: CASYPLRDSYYGYTF. DNA of the CDR3: TGTGCCAGTTACCCCCTTCGGGACAGCTATTATGGCTACACCTTC.

This clone was seen more than once but under ten times. The chain joins TRBV18 to TRBJ1-1; D may be TRBD1 (5 bases). CDR1 and CDR2 (germline): KGHSH, LQKENI. The CDR3 is 12 residues long. V dropped 0 bases and J dropped 12 bases, with 11 bases sitting between them. The CDR3 here is CASSPPAGLTFF. CDR3 nucleotides: TGTGCCAGCTCACCACCGGCAGGGTTGACTTTCTTT.

This sequence joins TRBV12-5 and TRBJ1-1; D is ambiguous. This CDR3 is 11 amino acids long. Trimming pared 6 bases from V and 1 base from J, leaving 3 bases between. CDR1 is LGHNT and CDR2 is FRNRAP in the germline V gene. The CDR3 nucleotides are TGTGCTAGTGGACAGAACACTGAAGCTTTCTTT. Protein product: CASGQNTEAFF.

The chain couples TRBV2 to TRBJ1-1, with D perhaps TRBD1 (6 bases). The CDR3 spans 15 residues. V was pared by 10 bases and J by 0 bases, with 18 bases between. CDR1 SNHLY and CDR2 FYNNEI come from the germline V gene. The CDR3: CANELGGGMNTEAFF. In DNA form, the CDR3 reads TGTGCCAACGAACTTGGAGGGGGAATGAACACTGAAGCTTTCTTT.

The chain is built from TRBV20-1 and TRBJ1-6; D perhaps matches TRBD1 (5 bases). CDR3 length: 10 residues. V lost 5 bases and J lost 14, with 10 bases in between. CDR1 and CDR2 (germline): DFQATT, SNEGSKA (reference sequence). CDR3 sequence reads: CSAPTVALHF. In DNA, the CDR3 is TGCAGTGCTCCGACAGTAGCCCTCCACTTT.

This clone was seen just once. The chain carries TRBV30 and TRBJ2-2; D not resolved. There are 19 residues in the CDR3. CDR1 and CDR2 (germline): GTSNPN, SVGIG (reference sequence). V was cut by 0 bases and J by 2 bases, with 22 bases left in between. The CDR3 reads CAWSVDPMGPLHNTGELFF. The DNA of the CDR3 is TGTGCCTGGAGTGTCGACCCCATGGGTCCCTTGCACAACACCGGGGAGCTGTTTTTT.

This clone has a handful of counts. This chain connects TRBV7-7 to TRBJ2-2, with a possible D match to TRBD2 (6 bases). Between the trimmed V and J ends, which lost 5 bases and 6 bases, there was a span of 13 bases. The CDR3 extends over 14 amino acids. Germline values: CDR1 SSHAT, CDR2 FNYEAQ (reference sequence). CDR3 DNA: TGTGCCAGCAGCCGAACGGGAGAGGCCGGGGAGCTGTTTTTT. It is translated as CASSRTGEAGELFF.

The rearrangement uses TRBV2 and TRBJ2-7, with D possibly TRBD2 on 6 matching bases. V shed 6 bases and J shed 10 bases, with 19 bases lying between them. The V gene's germline CDR1 is SNHLY and CDR2 FYNNEI. The CDR3 is made up of 13 amino acids. The CDR3 bases are TGTGCCAGCAGGATGGACGGGGACTCGAAACAGTACTTC. Translated: CASRMDGDSKQYF. Full variable domain (remainder filled in from reference TRBV2 and TRBJ2-7): EPEVTQTPSHQVTQMGQEVILRCVPISNHLYFYWYRQILGQKVEFLVSFYNNEISEKSEIFDDQFSVERPDGSNFTLKIRSTKLEDSAMYFCASRMDGDSKQYFGPGTRLTVT.

In its sample, this clone was seen a few times. The rearrangement links TRBV19 to TRBJ2-2; possibly TRBD1 for D (7 bases). Trimming pared 5 bases from V and 0 bases from J, leaving 13 bases between. Germline CDR1 and CDR2: LNHDA and SQIVND (reference sequence). The CDR3 contains 16 residues. The CDR3 nucleotides are TGTGCCAGTAGTTGGAGGGGGCAAACGAACACCGGGGAGCTGTTTTTT. It specifies CASSWRGQTNTGELFF.

The chain links TRBV28 to TRBJ1-2, with D possibly TRBD1 on 5 matching bases. The germline V gene encodes CDR1 MDHEN and CDR2 SYDVKM. The CDR3 is 14 amino acids. The V and J ends lost 2 bases and 4 bases respectively, with 11 bases between them. The CDR3 sequence is CASSLGGATYGYTF. Written as DNA, the CDR3 is TGTGCCAGCAGTTTAGGGGGAGCAACCTATGGCTACACCTTC.

The V gene is TRBV15, the J gene TRBJ1-4, with TRBD1 matching 8 bases. This CDR3 has 13 amino acids. Germline loops: CDR1 LNHNV, CDR2 YYDKDF (reference sequence). V lost 3 bases to trimming and J lost 8 bases; unmatched junction nucleotides: 2. The CDR3 protein is CATSRDREEKLFF. In DNA, the CDR3 is TGTGCCACCAGCAGGGACAGGGAAGAAAAACTGTTTTTT.

V gene TRBV19 combines with J gene TRBJ2-1; possibly TRBD1 for D (6 bases). The germline V and J ends were trimmed by 3 bases and 4 bases, with 13 bases remaining between them. Germline CDR1 LNHDA, CDR2 SQIVND (reference sequence). The CDR3 spans 15 residues. Here the CDR3 DNA reads TGTGCCAGTAGTATTGTTCAGGGGCCGTACAATGAGCAGTTCTTC. Translation gives CASSIVQGPYNEQFF.

The V call is TRBV19, the J call TRBJ2-4; a weak D match, TRBD1 (6 bases). The CDR3 totals 14 residues. CDR1 is LNHDA and CDR2 is SQIVND in the germline V gene (reference sequence). The V and J ends lost 5 bases and 8 bases respectively, with 16 bases between them. The CDR3 region has the DNA TGTGCCAGTAGTCTCACCGGGACAAGGGACATTCAGTACTTC. This encodes CASSLTGTRDIQYF.

The CDR3 sequence: CASSRGTAFGEQYF. The CDR3 region has the DNA TGTGCCAGCAGCCGCGGGACCGCCTTTGGGGAGCAGTACTTC. This chain joins TRBV6-5 and TRBJ2-7; TRBD2 might be the D (6 bases). The CDR3 consists of 14 residues. The V end was cut by 6 bases, the J end by 7 bases, with 19 bases between. CDR1 is MNHEY, CDR2 SVGAGI, per germline.

This chain uses TRBV10-3 with TRBJ2-4; D may be TRBD1 or TRBD2 (6 bases each). CDR3 size: 16 residues. V was clipped by 0 bases and J by 4 bases, with 13 bases between them. The germline gives CDR1 ENHRY, CDR2 SYGVKD. This CDR3 is CAISESGGTSKNIQYF. The CDR3 bases are TGTGCCATCAGTGAGTCGGGCGGGACATCTAAAAACATTCAGTACTTC.

The J gene is TRBJ2-7, the V gene TRBV11-1, with 11 nucleotides matching TRBD1. After removal of 5 bases from V and 0 bases from J, the junction contained 12 bases not matched to a gene. Germline loops: CDR1 SGHAT, CDR2 FQDESV (reference sequence). The CDR3 contains 18 residues. This chain's CDR3 is CASSPIMRDRGFSYEQYF. CDR3 DNA sequence: TGTGCCAGCAGCCCAATAATGCGGGACAGGGGGTTCTCCTACGAGCAGTACTTC.

V usage is TRBV30 and J usage is TRBJ2-1; 10 bases align to TRBD2. There are 15 residues in the CDR3. Germline CDR1 reads GTSNPN; CDR2 reads SVGIG (reference sequence). The junction had 4 bases not matched to a gene; V was cut back by 2 bases and J by 3 bases. CDR3 protein: CAWSRLAGVYNEQFF. Written as DNA, the CDR3 is TGTGCCTGGAGTAGGCTAGCGGGAGTCTACAATGAGCAGTTCTTC.

By its share, this clone is medium-sized. This chain links TRBV7-2 with TRBJ2-7, with D hard to call. The V and J ends lost 0 bases and 7 bases respectively, with 7 bases between them. Germline V CDR1 and CDR2: SGHTA, FQGNSA. CDR3 length: 12 amino acids. The CDR3 is CASSLALWEQYF. In DNA, the CDR3 is TGTGCCAGCAGCTTAGCCCTTTGGGAGCAGTACTTC.

The DNA for the CDR3 is TGTGCCAGCAGCTTCCCCCCACAGGGTGTCAAAGGCTACACCTTC. This sequence encodes CASSFPPQGVKGYTF. The V and J genes are TRBV5-4 and TRBJ1-2; D is perhaps TRBD1 (6 bases). This CDR3 spans 15 amino acids. CDR1 is SGHNT and CDR2 is YYREEE in the germline V gene (reference sequence). The V end lost 2 bases, the J end lost 8 bases, and 19 bases lay between the germline ends.

This clone is classed as medium-sized (0.01 to 0.1%). This chain uses TRBV6-1 with TRBJ2-7, with D perhaps given as TRBD1 or TRBD2 (5 bases each). Germline CDR1 is MNHNS and CDR2 is SASEGT. This CDR3 contains 15 residues. Trimming cost V 4 bases and J 0 bases, with 13 bases left between them. CDR3 sequence (DNA): TGTGCCAGCAGTGCGAACCCGGGGACCTCCTACGAGCAGTACTTC. It yields the protein CASSANPGTSYEQYF.

The chain recombines TRBV27 with TRBJ1-4; D gene unclear. Trimming pared 3 bases from V and 8 bases from J, leaving 13 bases between. The germline CDR1 and CDR2 sequences are MNHEY and SMNVEV (reference sequence). The CDR3 is 14 amino acids. The CDR3: CASSLSGVGEKLFF. As DNA, the CDR3 is TGTGCCAGCAGTTTGTCTGGGGTGGGAGAAAAACTGTTTTTT. Full variable domain (rest looked up from reference TRBV27 and TRBJ1-4): EAQVTQNPRYLITVTGKKLTVTCSQNMNHEYMSWYRQDPGLGLRQIYYSMNVEVTDKGDVPEGYKVSRKEKRNFPLILESPSPNQTSLYFCASSLSGVGEKLFFGSGTQLSVL.

The chain couples TRBV5-1 to TRBJ1-5; D gene unclear. Germline CDR1 SGHRS, CDR2 YFSETQ. The CDR3 has 14 amino acids. The V end lost 4 bases, the J end lost 3 bases, and 11 bases lay between the germline ends. CDR3 residues: CASSKDTTNQPQHF. Here the CDR3 DNA reads TGCGCCAGCAGCAAAGACACTACCAATCAGCCCCAGCATTTT. The variable domain in full, completed from reference TRBV5-1 and TRBJ1-5, reads KAGVTQTPRYLIKTRGQQVTLSCSPISGHRSVSWYQQTPGQGLQFLFEYFSETQRNKGNFPGRFSGRQFSNSRSEMNVSTLELGDSALYLCASSKDTTNQPQHFGDGTRLSIL.

The J gene is TRBJ2-3, the V gene TRBV5-1, with D perhaps TRBD1 (6 bases). Trimming left V 8 bases short and J 4 bases short, with 23 bases between. The length of the CDR3 is 16 residues. Germline CDR1 reads SGHRS; CDR2 reads YFSETQ. The CDR3 loop is CASQLGILGGSDTQYF. CDR3 sequence (DNA): TGCGCCAGTCAGCTTGGTATCCTAGGGGGATCAGATACGCAGTATTTT.

The chain combines TRBV21-1 with TRBJ2-5; the table's D gene call, TRBD2, was not cross checked with the DNA. TRBV21-1 is labeled a pseudogene. CDR3 length: 11 amino acids. CDR3 amino acids: CASPLRETQYF. The CDR3 DNA follows: TGTGCCAGCCCCTTACGGGAGACCCAGTACTTC.

The rearrangement joins TRBV7-9 to TRBJ2-5, with 7 bases lining up with TRBD2. V trimming: 2 bases; J trimming: 9 bases; junction bases outside the gene matches: 6. Germline V gene lookup returns CDR1 SEHNR and CDR2 FQNEAQ (reference sequence). The CDR3 spans 13 residues. Here the CDR3 reads CASSLSQAGSQYF. The CDR3 nucleotides are TGTGCCAGCAGCTTAAGTCAAGCGGGGTCCCAGTACTTC.

This clone was counted a few times. The genes are TRBV27 and TRBJ2-1; D not resolved. V lost 9 bases to trimming and J lost 1 base, with 10 bases between them. The CDR3 length is 13 residues. Germline CDR1 and CDR2: MNHEY and SMNVEV (reference sequence). The CDR3 bases are TGTGCCAGTCAGCCGGTTTCCTACAATGAGCAGTTCTTC. The encoded protein is CASQPVSYNEQFF.

This clone was picked up one time. The chain joins TRBV5-1 to TRBJ2-5, with D perhaps TRBD1 (6 bases). The V gene's germline CDR1 is SGHRS and CDR2 YFSETQ. The ends were cut back, 1 base at V and 5 bases at J, with 15 bases in the middle. The length of the CDR3 is 15 residues. CDR3 amino acids: CASSLQASQGETQYF. The CDR3 DNA is TGCGCCAGCAGCTTGCAGGCTTCCCAGGGGGAGACCCAGTACTTC.

The rearrangement joins TRBV19 to TRBJ1-2; TRBD1 agrees at 7 bases. V lost 3 bases to trimming and J lost 5 bases; unmatched junction nucleotides: 9. Germline V gene sequence: CDR1 LNHDA, CDR2 SQIVND (reference sequence). This CDR3 contains 15 residues. CDR3 residues: CASSIPGTATYGYTF. The CDR3 DNA is TGTGCCAGTAGTATCCCCGGGACAGCAACATATGGCTACACCTTC.